These 8 T cell receptor beta chains originate from one sample sequenced in a study of T cell repertoires in cytomegalovirus infection. One entry per CDR3 protein results from TCRdb running MiXCR on the reads. The sample lists 45,000 to 60,000 distinct CDR3 sequences; around 20% were seen once. Their antigens are not known. Sequenced here: CD8+ T cells from cultured PBMCs, sampled from culture after CMV antigen stimulation. The receptors were gathered from a human donor in good health (CMV status not recorded). Some clones in this sample may be carry-over from other donors' samples.

The rearrangement links TRBV9 to TRBJ2-3; D is uncertain. The CDR3 runs to 13 residues. Germline CDR1 SGDLS, CDR2 YYNGEE. With 0 bases removed from V and 5 bases from J, the gap between germline ends came to 7 bases. In DNA, the CDR3 is TGTGCCAGCAGCGTAGACGGCAGAGATACGCAGTATTTT. Protein sequence: CASSVDGRDTQYF.

This clonotype was counted only a few times. The rearrangement uses TRBV7-8 and TRBJ2-5; D is unclear. Trimming cost V 2 bases and J 2 bases, with 12 bases left between them. CDR1 and CDR2 from the germline V gene are SGHVS and FQNEAQ. This CDR3 contains 15 residues. The CDR3 nucleotides are TGTGCCAGCAGCTTATCCACGTTCGGGCAAGAGACCCAGTACTTC. Amino acid sequence: CASSLSTFGQETQYF.

This clonotype was seen a few times. The rearrangement uses TRBV19 and TRBJ2-7; TRBD1 aligns across 7 bases. The CDR3 has 14 amino acids. CDR1 is LNHDA and CDR2 is SQIVND in the germline V gene (reference sequence). Trimming cost V 10 bases and J 5 bases; bases outside gene matches: 14. CDR3 protein: CATHLIQGNDEQYF. The CDR3 DNA sequence: TGTGCCACTCACCTAATACAGGGGAATGACGAGCAGTACTTC.

The chain employs TRBV7-9 and TRBJ1-6; TRBD1 is a possible D gene (5 bases). Between the trimmed V and J ends, which lost 5 bases and 1 base, there was a span of 15 bases. CDR1 is SEHNR, CDR2 FQNEAQ, per germline (reference sequence). The CDR3 totals 17 residues. This CDR3 is CASSPGREGSYNSPLHF. The CDR3 DNA is TGTGCCAGCAGCCCAGGGAGGGAGGGGTCCTATAATTCACCCCTCCACTTT.

This clonotype was seen repeatedly, ten times or more. The chain combines TRBV4-1 with TRBJ2-1, with 8 bases that match TRBD2. J was trimmed by 7 bases and V by 4 bases; bases with no gene match: 6. This CDR3 is built from 14 residues. CDR1 is MGHRA, CDR2 YSYEKL, per germline. CDR3 region: CASSRREEENEQFF. Written as DNA, the CDR3 is TGCGCCAGCAGCCGGCGGGAGGAGGAAAATGAGCAGTTCTTC.

A word on this clonotype: A read error is possible here, since a much larger clone lies one base away. This chain connects TRBV7-8 to TRBJ1-2, with D uncertain. The CDR3 is 14 residues long. Germline V gene sequence: CDR1 SGHVS, CDR2 FQNEAQ. Trimming removed 5 bases at V and 0 bases at J, with 10 bases between. This CDR3 is CASSLGPTNYGYTF. CDR3 nucleotides: TGTGCCAGCAGCCTTGGGCCTACTAACTATGGCTACACCTTC.

This clonotype was detected only a few times. This sequence joins TRBV11-3 and TRBJ1-5; D remains unclear. With 8 bases removed from V and 10 bases from J, the gap between germline ends came to 12 bases. CDR1 is SGHNT and CDR2 is YENEEA in the germline V gene. The CDR3 is made up of 11 amino acids. CDR3 in DNA: TGTGCCAGCCCTACCAGCAAACCCCAGCATTTT. It yields the protein CASPTSKPQHF.

There are a few counts of this clonotype. The rearrangement links TRBV7-9 to TRBJ2-5, with unresolved D. Per the germline V gene, CDR1 is SEHNR and CDR2 is FQNEAQ (reference sequence). The V end lost 5 bases, the J end lost 3 bases, and 16 bases lay between the germline ends. CDR3 length: 15 amino acids. The CDR3 spells CASSKPSSGKETQYF. CDR3 nucleotides: TGTGCCAGCAGCAAACCCTCCTCGGGCAAAGAGACCCAGTACTTC.